The next 21 T cell receptor beta chains were all read from a single sample in a study of T cells expressing NK-cell markers. Using the 5' RACE reads, TCRdb records one entry per CDR3 protein without DNA. Its table records a few hundred thousand distinct CDR3 sequences. The sequencing input was blood T cells: a sorted CD56 or NKG2C T cell subset, CD4+ or CD8+ T cells, or bulk PBMC T cells (not recorded which). These receptors were taken from a man aged 18-69 years in good health.

The V gene is TRBV18, the J gene TRBJ2-6; TCRdb selects TRBD2, and the lack of DNA leaves this call unchecked. The CDR3 covers 16 residues. Germline CDR1 and CDR2: KGHSH and LQKENI. The CDR3 region is CASSRGASSGANVLTF.

The J gene is TRBJ2-7, the V gene TRBV7-2; TCRdb's D gene call, TRBD2, goes unchecked for lack of DNA. Germline lookup yields CDR1 SGHTA and CDR2 FQGNSA. The CDR3 spans 14 residues. The CDR3: CASSPDPQSDEQYF. The full variable domain, completed using reference TRBV7-2 and TRBJ2-7, is GAGVSQSPSNKVTEKGKDVELRCDPISGHTALYWYRQSLGQGLEFLIYFQGNSAPDKSGLPSDRFSAERTGGSVSTLTIQRTQQEDSAVYLCASSPDPQSDEQYFGPGTRLTVT.

This chain connects TRBV6-4 to TRBJ1-4; TCRdb names TRBD1, which stays unverified in the absence of DNA. Germline V gene data show CDR1 as MRHNA and CDR2 as SNTAGT. The CDR3 sequence is 14 residues long. Here the CDR3 reads CASSVSRAKEKLFF.

The chain couples TRBV6-1 to TRBJ2-2; TCRdb names TRBD2, which stays unverified in the absence of DNA. CDR1 is MNHNS, CDR2 SASEGT, per germline. The length of the CDR3 is 14 residues. The CDR3 sequence: CAIWGDTSPGELFF.

V is TRBV2 and J is TRBJ2-7; TCRdb outputs TRBD1, but without DNA this stays unchecked. Germline V gives CDR1 SNHLY, CDR2 FYNNEI. The CDR3 spans 16 residues. CDR3 amino acids: CASRAQIRQGNYEQYF.

J is TRBJ2-1 and V is TRBV20-1; TCRdb gives TRBD2 as the D gene, but with no DNA this cannot be confirmed. Germline lookup yields CDR1 DFQATT and CDR2 SNEGSKA (reference sequence). The CDR3 runs to 13 residues. CDR3 region: CSALAGGRWEQFF.

This chain uses TRBV3-1 with TRBJ1-2. The CDR3 loop spans 14 amino acids. The germline V gene has CDR1 LGHDT and CDR2 YNNKEL (reference sequence). Here the CDR3 reads CASSQDRIVGGYTF.

CDR3 amino acids: CAISESITKNIQYF. J is TRBJ2-4 and V is TRBV10-3. Germline V gene lookup returns CDR1 ENHRY and CDR2 SYGVKD. The CDR3 spans 14 residues.

The V call is TRBV19, the J call TRBJ2-2; TCRdb designates TRBD1, a call that cannot be tested without DNA. Germline V CDR1 and CDR2: LNHDA, SQIVND (reference sequence). The CDR3 is 17 residues long. CDR3 amino acids: CASRKGQGRSNTGELFF.

V is TRBV6-1 and J is TRBJ2-2. This CDR3 has 13 amino acids. Germline values: CDR1 MNHNS, CDR2 SASEGT. The CDR3 reads CASRTVLTGELFF.

V gene TRBV7-9 combines with J gene TRBJ2-7; checking the TCRdb D call of TRBD1 is not possible without DNA. The CDR3 has 13 amino acids. The germline V gene has CDR1 SEHNR and CDR2 FQNEAQ (reference sequence). CDR3: CASSFPEIGEQYF.

The V and J genes are TRBV7-8 and TRBJ2-7; TCRdb calls TRBD2, which cannot be checked without DNA. The CDR3 loop spans 16 amino acids. In germline, CDR1 is SGHVS, CDR2 FQNEAQ. The CDR3 reads CASSPARQRGDYEQYF.

The chain links TRBV25-1 to TRBJ2-3; as DNA is missing, the TRBD1 call by TCRdb cannot be tested. The CDR3 extends over 14 amino acids. CDR1 is MGHDK, CDR2 SYGVNS, per germline. This CDR3 reads CASKGTGNSGTQYF.

The gene calls are TRBV28 and TRBJ1-6; TCRdb selects TRBD1, and the lack of DNA leaves this call unchecked. From germline, CDR1 is MDHEN and CDR2 SYDVKM. This CDR3 comprises 14 residues. The CDR3 loop reads CASSFGSRGSPLHF.

This rearrangement joins TRBV7-9 to TRBJ2-3; TCRdb names TRBD1, which stays unverified in the absence of DNA. The V gene's germline CDR1 is SEHNR and CDR2 FQNEAQ (reference sequence). The CDR3 totals 13 residues. The CDR3 loop reads CASSLTGVDTQYF. The variable domain in full, completed from reference TRBV7-9 and TRBJ2-3, reads DTGVSQNPRHKITKRGQNVTFRCDPISEHNRLYWYRQTLGQGPEFLTYFQNEAQLEKSRLLSDRFSAERPKGSFSTLEIQRTEQGDSAMYLCASSLTGVDTQYFGPGTRLTVL.

The genes are TRBV20-1 and TRBJ1-2. The CDR3 runs 15 residues. Germline CDR1 reads DFQATT; CDR2 reads SNEGSKA (reference sequence). The CDR3 spells CSARGAGQANYGYTF.

The chain employs TRBV12-3 or TRBV12-4 and TRBJ2-5; as DNA is missing, the TRBD2 call by TCRdb cannot be tested. This CDR3 contains 17 residues. The CDR3 here is CASSQSTFKGTSETQYF.

The chain links TRBV21-1 to TRBJ2-2. TRBV21-1 is tagged as a pseudogene. The length of the CDR3 is 16 residues. The CDR3 reads CASRHRTQRNTGELFF.

The CDR3 sequence is CASRTGGVSYEQYF. The chain carries TRBV28 and TRBJ2-7; TCRdb gives TRBD1 as the D gene, but with no DNA this cannot be confirmed. Per the germline V gene, CDR1 is MDHEN and CDR2 is SYDVKM. CDR3 length equals 14 residues.

CDR3 protein: CASSLLAGYDEQFF. The V gene is TRBV5-1, the J gene TRBJ2-1; there is no DNA to check the TCRdb D call of TRBD1. The germline V gene has CDR1 SGHRS and CDR2 YFSETQ. The CDR3 runs 14 residues.

The genes are TRBV5-1 and TRBJ2-5; TCRdb's D call, TRBD2, is unchecked because there is no DNA. The germline V gene has CDR1 SGHRS and CDR2 YFSETQ. The CDR3 length is 16 residues. The CDR3 is CASSSPPTSGQETQYF.